This T cell receptor beta chain was obtained from a study of T cells after yellow fever vaccination. Notes on the study in general: Post-booster reappearance was seen for most primary-vaccination clones (around 96% CD4, 80% to 90% CD8). Clonotype sharing between CD4 and CD8 compartments was small.

Looked up from germline, CDR1 is SGHTA and CDR2 is FQGNSA. After removal of 5 bases from V and 2 bases from J, the junction contained 9 bases not matched to a gene. The CDR3 is made up of 17 amino acids. As for this clonotype: Antigen specificity is unknown.

Conversion of TCR transcripts into cDNA relied on 5'RACE template switching, which added a universal primer site and UMIs. TCRdb used MiXCR to reprocess the 5' RACE reads, holding one entry per CDR3 protein. The sample lists under 550,000 distinct CDR3 sequences, 21% occurring once. This sequence originates from a man aged 18 to 29 who received the YFV17D yellow fever vaccine. This chain connects TRBV7-2 to TRBJ2-1, with 10 bases identical to TRBD1. Sample: PBMCs, taken 21 days after the first yellow fever vaccination. The CDR3 is CASSREVGQGAYNEQFF. The CDR3, as DNA: TGTGCCAGCAGCCGAGAAGTAGGACAGGGGGCCTACAATGAGCAGTTCTTC.